Given below is one T cell receptor (beta chain) in context. Its target antigen remains unknown. No clone much larger than this one lies a single base away; base qualities are absent. Via the germline V gene (reference sequence), CDR1 is LNHNV and CDR2 YYDKDF. V loses 0 bases, J loses 2 bases, and the germline ends lie 7 bases apart. The CDR3 numbers 14 residues from cysteine through phenylalanine. The kept DNA is CDR3 alone, 42 bases in frame from the first base. These data belong to a study of OX40 agonist ivuxolimab in advanced cancers. About the full investigation: Ivuxolimab, which targeted the costimulatory receptor OX40 (CD134), was an agonistic, fully human IgG2 monoclonal antibody. Of the 50 to 55 patients in dose escalation, about 20 had hepatocellular carcinoma, around 15 had melanoma, 9 had renal cell carcinoma and 9 had head and neck cancer. Peripheral TCRbeta sequencing aimed to test whether ivuxolimab altered TCR sequence diversity and caused clonal T-cell expansion. The paper reports the monotherapy dose-escalation portion (N ≈ 50 patients) of the phase I ivuxolimab trial. Partial responses occurred in three dose-escalation patients, of whom one had hepatocellular carcinoma and two had cutaneous melanoma. Patients were allowed to have had prior anti-PD-1, anti-PD-L1 or anti-CTLA-4 therapy, and 40% to 45% of the dose-escalation patients had previously received checkpoint inhibitors. In the dose-escalation cohort, roughly 80% of patients were male, and the mean age was approximately 60 years, with a range of about 23 to 90. Intravenous ivuxolimab was administered to patients every 2 weeks at six dose levels: 0.01, 0.1, 0.3, 1.5, 3 and 10 mg/kg.

The trial excluded patients who had a history of autoimmune disease or were on systemic immunosuppression. Peripheral blood for TCR sequencing was drawn from every dose cohort at baseline, at cycle 4 day 1 and at cycle 7 day 1. The samples were taken from a phase I, first-in-human, multicenter, open-label dose-escalation trial of ivuxolimab. Adults with locally advanced or metastatic head and neck squamous cell, hepatocellular, melanoma or renal cell carcinoma were enrolled in the trial. CD4+ and CD8+ T cells were sorted separately from peripheral blood before TCR sequencing. The research as a whole found: Low levels of normalized T-cell clonal expansion were also shown by some nonresponding patients. In the 0.1-3.0 mg/kg groups, partial responders had among the lowest normalized peripheral clonal expansion, particularly in CD8+ T cells. At doses of 0.1 to 3.0 mg/kg, clonal expansion of both CD4+ and CD8+ blood T cells was observed from baseline to week 6. After ivuxolimab, more expanded clones were found on average in CD8+ T cells than in CD4+ T cells. Antigen specificity was not determined for the clonally expanded peripheral T cells.

Genomic DNA was isolated from the sorted cells so that the TCRbeta CDR3 region could be sequenced. The immunoSEQ Assay was used for sequencing of TCRbeta CDR3 regions. Drawn from immuneACCESS, this table holds only the in-frame rearrangements with V and J called that TCRdb kept. Clones are partly lost; checked studies trace under half to an unresolved V gene and leave the rest unexplained. The sample table records about 100,000 clones; 91% of these occur just once. The top ten hold 0.54% of the sample. The chain is assembled from TRBV15 and TRBJ1-2; the D gene is unclear. This TCR derives from an adult with an advanced solid tumor such as melanoma, head and neck, liver or kidney cancer. Here the sequenced sample was CD4+ or CD8+ T cells sorted from blood, taken in a trial of the OX40 agonist ivuxolimab. The sequenced DNA: TGTGCCACCAGCAGAGATAGGGTAAACTATGGCTACACCTTC. This gives the protein CATSRDRVNYGYTF.